The rows below give T cell receptor beta chains drawn from one sample of a study of T cell repertoires in cytomegalovirus infection. MiXCR, run by TCRdb on the reads, gives a single entry per CDR3 protein. The sample lists over 45,000 distinct CDR3 sequences, roughly 19% occurring once. These receptors are not linked to any known antigen. The source material was CD8+ T cells from cultured PBMCs, sampled from culture after CMV antigen stimulation. These receptors all stem from a human donor in good health (CMV status not recorded). Some clones in this sample may be carry-over from other donors' samples. The CDR3 runs from the conserved cysteine through the conserved F or W. Fields, in order: D gene, clone size, V gene, CDR3 length, J gene, CDR3 protein, CDR3 DNA. D genes are given only for firm matches. Some rows mark clone size as missing; the rest say once, few, many or name a class of expanded clone.

D gene: -; clone size: few; V gene: TRBV5-1; CDR3 length: 13; J gene: TRBJ1-6; CDR3 protein: CASSGGIDPDLHF; CDR3 DNA: TGCGCCAGCAGCGGGGGCATCGACCCTGACCTCCACTTT
D gene: -; clone size: -; V gene: TRBV20-1; CDR3 length: 17; J gene: TRBJ1-3; CDR3 protein: CSASLDWASSSGNTIYF; CDR3 DNA: TGCAGTGCTAGTCTCGACTGGGCCTCTAGCTCTGGAAACACCATATATTTT
D gene: -; clone size: few; V gene: TRBV27; CDR3 length: 13; J gene: TRBJ2-5; CDR3 protein: CASSFGGGETQYF; CDR3 DNA: TGTGCCAGCAGTTTTGGGGGAGGAGAGACCCAGTACTTC
D gene: -; clone size: -; V gene: TRBV24-1; CDR3 length: 12; J gene: TRBJ2-3; CDR3 protein: CATGPGPDTQYF; CDR3 DNA: TGTGCCACCGGCCCGGGGCCAGATACGCAGTATTTT
D gene: TRBD1; clone size: few; V gene: TRBV9; CDR3 length: 17; J gene: TRBJ1-1; CDR3 protein: CASSVRTGGAGNTEAFF; CDR3 DNA: TGTGCCAGCAGCGTCCGGACAGGGGGCGCGGGGAACACTGAAGCTTTCTTT
D gene: TRBD2; clone size: few; V gene: TRBV12-3/TRBV12-4; CDR3 length: 15; J gene: TRBJ2-3; CDR3 protein: CASSFGGALTDTQYF; CDR3 DNA: TGTGCCAGCAGTTTCGGGGGGGCCCTCACAGATACGCAGTATTTT
D gene: -; clone size: -; V gene: TRBV12-3/TRBV12-4; CDR3 length: 13; J gene: TRBJ2-7; CDR3 protein: CASTLGGSYEQYF; CDR3 DNA: TGTGCCAGCACCTTAGGGGGTTCCTACGAGCAGTACTTC
D gene: -; clone size: many; V gene: TRBV28; CDR3 length: 13; J gene: TRBJ2-7; CDR3 protein: CASTLDGSYEQYF; CDR3 DNA: TGTGCCAGCACCCTGGACGGATCCTACGAGCAGTACTTC
D gene: -; clone size: -; V gene: TRBV27; CDR3 length: 16; J gene: TRBJ1-2; CDR3 protein: CASSLSRDPRPTGYTF; CDR3 DNA: TGTGCCAGCAGTTTAAGTCGGGACCCAAGGCCAACGGGCTACACCTTC
D gene: TRBD2; clone size: many; V gene: TRBV9; CDR3 length: 16; J gene: TRBJ2-6; CDR3 protein: CASSGHGGSGANVLTF; CDR3 DNA: TGTGCCAGCAGCGGACACGGGGGGTCTGGGGCCAACGTCCTGACTTTC
D gene: -; clone size: -; V gene: TRBV6-2/TRBV6-3; CDR3 length: 14; J gene: TRBJ2-5; CDR3 protein: CASSYPGVKETQYF; CDR3 DNA: TGTGCCAGCAGTTACCCAGGGGTAAAAGAGACCCAGTACTTC
D gene: -; clone size: many; V gene: TRBV12-3/TRBV12-4; CDR3 length: 17; J gene: TRBJ2-7; CDR3 protein: CASSSPPFWTDYYEQYF; CDR3 DNA: TGTGCCAGCAGTTCCCCTCCTTTCTGGACAGACTACTACGAGCAGTACTTC
D gene: -; clone size: -; V gene: TRBV9; CDR3 length: 15; J gene: TRBJ1-2; CDR3 protein: CASSAGTKTNYGYTF; CDR3 DNA: TGTGCCAGCAGCGCAGGGACAAAAACTAACTATGGCTACACCTTC
D gene: -; clone size: many; V gene: TRBV12-3/TRBV12-4; CDR3 length: 13; J gene: TRBJ2-3; CDR3 protein: CASSFFLGDTQYF; CDR3 DNA: TGTGCCAGCAGTTTTTTCTTGGGGGATACGCAGTATTTT
D gene: TRBD2; clone size: many; V gene: TRBV11-3; CDR3 length: 14; J gene: TRBJ2-7; CDR3 protein: CASSRTSGVIEQYF; CDR3 DNA: TGTGCCAGCAGCAGGACTAGCGGGGTGATCGAGCAGTACTTC
D gene: TRBD2; clone size: many; V gene: TRBV7-8; CDR3 length: 19; J gene: TRBJ2-1; CDR3 protein: CASSPRGGAGGNSYNEQFF; CDR3 DNA: TGTGCCAGCAGCCCCCGGGGGGGGGCGGGAGGGAACTCCTACAATGAGCAGTTCTTC
D gene: -; clone size: -; V gene: TRBV27; CDR3 length: 14; J gene: TRBJ2-1; CDR3 protein: CASSLKDTYNEQFF; CDR3 DNA: TGTGCCAGCAGTTTAAAGGACACCTACAATGAGCAGTTCTTC
D gene: -; clone size: many; V gene: TRBV5-1; CDR3 length: 15; J gene: TRBJ2-7; CDR3 protein: CASSLGRLATYEQYF; CDR3 DNA: TGCGCCAGCAGCTTGGGGCGGCTAGCTACCTACGAGCAGTACTTC
D gene: -; clone size: many; V gene: TRBV7-2; CDR3 length: 14; J gene: TRBJ2-7; CDR3 protein: CASSSGPSIGEQYF; CDR3 DNA: TGTGCCAGCAGCTCCGGACCCTCGATCGGGGAGCAGTACTTC
D gene: TRBD2; clone size: -; V gene: TRBV4-3; CDR3 length: 17; J gene: TRBJ2-1; CDR3 protein: CASSQDLAGGYYNEQFF; CDR3 DNA: TGCGCCAGCAGCCAAGACTTAGCGGGAGGGTACTACAATGAGCAGTTCTTC
D gene: TRBD2; clone size: few; V gene: TRBV6-2/TRBV6-3; CDR3 length: 14; J gene: TRBJ2-7; CDR3 protein: CASTTTSGLYEQYF; CDR3 DNA: TGTGCCAGCACTACGACTAGCGGGCTATACGAGCAGTACTTC
D gene: -; clone size: many; V gene: TRBV12-3/TRBV12-4; CDR3 length: 15; J gene: TRBJ1-2; CDR3 protein: CASSFSLGTNYGYTF; CDR3 DNA: TGTGCCAGCAGTTTCTCACTCGGGACTAACTATGGCTACACCTTC
D gene: TRBD1; clone size: -; V gene: TRBV2; CDR3 length: 13; J gene: TRBJ1-2; CDR3 protein: CASSDNRGLGYTF; CDR3 DNA: TGTGCCAGCAGTGACAACAGGGGGCTAGGCTACACCTTC
D gene: -; clone size: -; V gene: TRBV2; CDR3 length: 17; J gene: TRBJ1-5; CDR3 protein: CASSDGAGGSSGQPQHF; CDR3 DNA: -
D gene: -; clone size: many; V gene: TRBV14; CDR3 length: 15; J gene: TRBJ1-1; CDR3 protein: CASSQSPPPNTEAFF; CDR3 DNA: TGTGCCAGCAGCCAGAGCCCCCCGCCGAACACTGAAGCTTTCTTT
D gene: TRBD1; clone size: many; V gene: TRBV20-1; CDR3 length: 18; J gene: TRBJ1-2; CDR3 protein: CSARPQNRTGRGDYGYTF; CDR3 DNA: TGCAGTGCTAGACCCCAGAACAGGACAGGGCGAGGTGACTATGGCTACACCTTC
D gene: -; clone size: many; V gene: TRBV4-1; CDR3 length: 15; J gene: TRBJ2-3; CDR3 protein: CASSQESGTQDTQYF; CDR3 DNA: TGCGCCAGCAGCCAAGAATCAGGCACACAAGATACGCAGTATTTT
D gene: TRBD1; clone size: -; V gene: TRBV28; CDR3 length: 14; J gene: TRBJ1-1; CDR3 protein: CASTMTGGTAEAFF; CDR3 DNA: TGTGCCAGCACCATGACAGGGGGCACGGCTGAAGCTTTCTTT
D gene: -; clone size: -; V gene: TRBV30; CDR3 length: 14; J gene: TRBJ1-6; CDR3 protein: CAWSATGWNSPLHF; CDR3 DNA: TGTGCCTGGAGTGCTACAGGGTGGAATTCACCCCTCCACTTT
D gene: -; clone size: medium-sized; V gene: TRBV10-2; CDR3 length: 18; J gene: TRBJ1-2; CDR3 protein: CASSAIGQRRGPNYGYTF; CDR3 DNA: TGCGCCAGCAGTGCTATAGGACAGAGGAGAGGTCCTAACTATGGCTACACCTTC
D gene: TRBD1; clone size: few; V gene: TRBV28; CDR3 length: 16; J gene: TRBJ1-2; CDR3 protein: CASSFQSGGRDYGYTF; CDR3 DNA: TGTGCCAGCAGTTTTCAGTCAGGGGGCAGGGACTATGGCTACACCTTC
D gene: -; clone size: few; V gene: TRBV28; CDR3 length: 14; J gene: TRBJ2-7; CDR3 protein: CASSRQLGMDEQYF; CDR3 DNA: TGTGCCAGCAGCCGTCAGTTGGGTATGGACGAGCAGTACTTC
D gene: -; clone size: many; V gene: TRBV4-3; CDR3 length: 17; J gene: TRBJ1-4; CDR3 protein: CASSQDPVGARSEKLFF; CDR3 DNA: TGCGCCAGCAGCCAAGATCCAGTTGGGGCTCGGAGTGAAAAACTGTTTTTT
D gene: TRBD2; clone size: many; V gene: TRBV12-3/TRBV12-4; CDR3 length: 17; J gene: TRBJ2-3; CDR3 protein: CASSAALPGLATDTQYF; CDR3 DNA: TGTGCCAGCAGCGCAGCCTTACCGGGACTAGCAACAGATACGCAGTATTTT
D gene: -; clone size: -; V gene: TRBV27; CDR3 length: 14; J gene: TRBJ2-2; CDR3 protein: CASIGGAVTGELFF; CDR3 DNA: TGTGCCAGCATAGGAGGGGCGGTCACCGGGGAGCTGTTTTTT
D gene: TRBD2; clone size: many; V gene: TRBV7-3; CDR3 length: 16; J gene: TRBJ2-1; CDR3 protein: CASSLNGGAAYNEQFF; CDR3 DNA: TGTGCCAGCAGCTTAAACGGGGGGGCCGCCTACAATGAGCAGTTCTTC
D gene: -; clone size: -; V gene: TRBV6-2/TRBV6-3; CDR3 length: 11; J gene: TRBJ1-1; CDR3 protein: CASSFPGEAFF; CDR3 DNA: TGTGCCAGCAGTTTTCCCGGTGAAGCTTTCTTT
D gene: TRBD2; clone size: few; V gene: TRBV6-2/TRBV6-3; CDR3 length: 17; J gene: TRBJ2-3; CDR3 protein: CASRSPPSGGPTDTQYF; CDR3 DNA: TGTGCCAGCAGATCCCCCCCTAGCGGGGGACCCACAGATACGCAGTATTTT
D gene: -; clone size: few; V gene: TRBV2; CDR3 length: 15; J gene: TRBJ1-5; CDR3 protein: CASSGSELGRQPQHF; CDR3 DNA: TGTGCCAGCAGTGGATCGGAACTGGGAAGGCAGCCCCAGCATTTT
D gene: -; clone size: -; V gene: TRBV28; CDR3 length: 15; J gene: TRBJ1-1; CDR3 protein: CASSLPERTDTNAFF; CDR3 DNA: TGTGCCAGCAGTTTACCGGAAAGAACGGACACTAACGCTTTCTTT
D gene: -; clone size: few; V gene: TRBV11-2; CDR3 length: 15; J gene: TRBJ2-1; CDR3 protein: CASSQDSGTYNEQFF; CDR3 DNA: TGTGCCAGCAGCCAAGATTCCGGGACTTACAATGAGCAGTTCTTC
D gene: TRBD2; clone size: many; V gene: TRBV28; CDR3 length: 14; J gene: TRBJ2-5; CDR3 protein: CASTPGTSGETQYF; CDR3 DNA: TGTGCCAGCACCCCAGGCACTAGCGGTGAGACCCAGTACTTC
D gene: -; clone size: many; V gene: TRBV27; CDR3 length: 13; J gene: TRBJ2-2; CDR3 protein: CASSHGSAGELFF; CDR3 DNA: TGTGCCAGCAGTCACGGGAGCGCCGGGGAGCTGTTTTTT
D gene: -; clone size: many; V gene: TRBV5-5; CDR3 length: 17; J gene: TRBJ1-1; CDR3 protein: CASSLGWARPTHTEAFF; CDR3 DNA: TGTGCCAGCAGCTTGGGATGGGCCAGGCCCACACACACTGAAGCTTTCTTT
D gene: TRBD1; clone size: -; V gene: TRBV13; CDR3 length: 16; J gene: TRBJ2-1; CDR3 protein: CASSSTTGGGYNEQFF; CDR3 DNA: TGTGCCAGCAGCTCCACAACAGGGGGTGGCTACAATGAGCAGTTCTTC